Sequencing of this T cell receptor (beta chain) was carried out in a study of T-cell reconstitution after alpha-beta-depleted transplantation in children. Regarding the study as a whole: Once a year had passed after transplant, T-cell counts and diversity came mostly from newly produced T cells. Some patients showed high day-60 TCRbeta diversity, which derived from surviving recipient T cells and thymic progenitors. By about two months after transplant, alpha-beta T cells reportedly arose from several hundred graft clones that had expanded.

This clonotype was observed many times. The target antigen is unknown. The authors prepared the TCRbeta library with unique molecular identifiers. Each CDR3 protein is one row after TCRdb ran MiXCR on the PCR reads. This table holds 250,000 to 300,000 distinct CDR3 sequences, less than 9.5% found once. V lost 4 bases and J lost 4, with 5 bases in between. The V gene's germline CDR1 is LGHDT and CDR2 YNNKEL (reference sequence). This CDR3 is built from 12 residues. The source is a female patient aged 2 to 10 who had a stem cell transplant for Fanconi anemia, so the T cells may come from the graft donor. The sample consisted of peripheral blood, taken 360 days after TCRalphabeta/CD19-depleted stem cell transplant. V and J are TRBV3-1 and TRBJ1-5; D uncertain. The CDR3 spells CASSRLNQPQHF. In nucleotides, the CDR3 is TGTGCCAGCAGCCGATTAAATCAGCCCCAGCATTTT.